This entry is about one TCR beta chain. Its specificity is not known. Subsets obtained from CD4+ cells comprised CD45RA+ naive and CD45RA-negative memory cells. The record originates from a study of shared clonotypes between healthy human individuals. Turning to the study itself: The people who gave samples were two women and a few men aged 18 to 49.

Broader study findings: Of the naive CD4 clonotypes, about 5% were shared across several donors.

CDR3 length equals 13 residues. Trimming shortened V by 6 bases and J by 4 bases, and 13 bases separated the two germline ends. Germline values: CDR1 MNHEY, CDR2 SVGAGI. Genomic DNA from each subset was divided evenly over several immunoSEQ plates. Profiled with immunoSEQ multiplex PCR; TCRdb holds only in-frame clones, not every one. The repertoire holds approximately 1.4 million clones, with 95% to 99% as singletons. The sequence came from a man in his thirties or forties in good health. Sequenced material: naive CD4+ T cells sorted from blood. Subset defined: CD45RA+ positively selected. V and J are TRBV6-5 and TRBJ2-7; D is unresolved. The CDR3 coding sequence is TGTGCCAGCAGCAGGACCAGGTGGTACGAGCAGTACTTC. Translating gives CASSRTRWYEQYF.